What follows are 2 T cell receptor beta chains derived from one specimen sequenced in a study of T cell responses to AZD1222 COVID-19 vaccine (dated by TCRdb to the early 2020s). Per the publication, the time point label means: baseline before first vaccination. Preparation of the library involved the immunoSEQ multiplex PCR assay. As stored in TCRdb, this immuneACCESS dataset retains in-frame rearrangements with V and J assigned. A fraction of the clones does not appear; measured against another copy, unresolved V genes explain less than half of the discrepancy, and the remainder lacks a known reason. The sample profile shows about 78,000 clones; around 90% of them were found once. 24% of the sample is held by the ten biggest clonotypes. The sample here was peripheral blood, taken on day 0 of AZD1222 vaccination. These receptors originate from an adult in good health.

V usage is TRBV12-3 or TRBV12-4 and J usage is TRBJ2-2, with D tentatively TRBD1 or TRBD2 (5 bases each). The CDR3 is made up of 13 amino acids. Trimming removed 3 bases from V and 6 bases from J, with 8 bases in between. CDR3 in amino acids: CASSLLGAGELFF. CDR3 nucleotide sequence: TGTGCCAGCAGTTTGTTGGGGGCCGGGGAGCTGTTTTTT.

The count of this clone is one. The CDR3 region is CATSRGQANTGELFF. The DNA of the CDR3 is TGTGCCACCAGTCGAGGACAGGCGAACACCGGGGAGCTGTTTTTT. The gene calls are TRBV24-1 and TRBJ2-2; TRBD1 aligns across 7 bases. CDR3 length: 15 amino acids. Germline V CDR1 and CDR2: KGHDR, SFDVKD. V trimming: 6 bases; J trimming: 0 bases; junction bases outside the gene matches: 3.